This T cell receptor (beta chain) comes out of a study of shared T cell receptors in the human thymus. Assay: immunoSEQ multiplex PCR; the TCRdb copy retains only in-frame clones and omits some. The table shows some 400,000 clones, with 95% occurring only once. CDR1 is SGHRS and CDR2 is YFSETQ in the germline V gene. The CDR3 runs 14 residues. V dropped 4 bases and J dropped 4; count of bases not matched to a gene: 7. The clonotype originates from a human donor. Sequencing was done on a sample of thymocytes. The genes are TRBV5-1 and TRBJ2-7; TRBD1 agrees at 8 bases. CDR3 loop: CASSPRDRGYEQYF. CDR3 bases: TGCGCCAGCAGCCCCAGAGACAGGGGTTACGAGCAGTACTTC.